A selection of T cell receptor beta chains follows, all from one sample in a study of T cell repertoires in cytomegalovirus infection. TCRdb passed the reads through MiXCR, listing each CDR3 protein once. The sample has 310,000 or so distinct CDR3 sequences, more than 20% seen once. Their specific antigens are unknown. This specimen consisted of cultured PBMCs, obtained from culture after CMV antigen stimulation. These TCRs come from a human donor in good health (CMV status not recorded). Some clones in this sample may be carry-over from other donors' samples. CDR3s include the opening cysteine and the closing phenylalanine or tryptophan. Each record gives: V gene, J gene, D gene, clone size, CDR3 protein, CDR3 DNA. The D gene is left open where the match is weak. A clone size is listed for some rows: how often the clone was seen (once, few, many), or a class if it is expanded.

>TRBV7-2|TRBJ2-3|NA|many
CASSPNLVTDTQYF
TGTGCCAGCAGCCCTAACCTGGTCACTGATACGCAGTATTTT
>TRBV18|TRBJ2-3|NA|NA
CASSPGRDTQYF
TGTGCCAGCTCACCAGGAAGGGATACGCAGTATTTT
>TRBV7-9|TRBJ1-2|NA|many
CASRGDGHYGYTF
TGTGCCAGCCGTGGGGACGGACACTATGGCTACACCTTC
>TRBV6-2/TRBV6-3|TRBJ2-2|NA|few
CASSERGAGSNTGELFF
TGTGCCAGCAGTGAGAGAGGGGCAGGCTCGAACACCGGGGAGCTGTTTTTT
>TRBV7-2|TRBJ2-1|TRBD2|many
CASSSTSGVYNEQFF
TGTGCCAGCAGCTCCACTAGCGGGGTATACAATGAGCAGTTCTTC
>TRBV6-6|TRBJ2-4|NA|few
CASRTDNIQYF
TGTGCCAGCAGGACAGATAACATTCAGTACTTC
>TRBV6-2/TRBV6-3|TRBJ1-1|TRBD1|NA
CASDRANVNTEAFF
TGTGCCAGCGACAGGGCGAACGTGAACACTGAAGCTTTCTTT
>TRBV7-2|TRBJ1-6|NA|NA
CASGSNNSPLHF
TGTGCCAGCGGGAGCAATAATTCACCCCTCCACTTT
>TRBV4-2|TRBJ2-1|NA|few
CASSQDVGLVQFF
TGTGCCAGCAGCCAAGACGTCGGATTAGTGCAGTTCTTC
>TRBV7-6|TRBJ2-3|NA|few
CASSTSGVPDTQYF
TGTGCCAGCAGCACCTCGGGAGTCCCAGATACGCAGTATTTT
>TRBV6-5|TRBJ1-1|NA|NA
CASGDENTEAFF
TGTGCCAGTGGGGACGAGAACACTGAAGCTTTCTTT
>TRBV7-6|TRBJ1-4|NA|NA
CASSYEMDSEKLFF
TGTGCCAGCAGCTACGAAATGGACAGCGAAAAACTGTTTTTT
>TRBV12-3/TRBV12-4|TRBJ2-1|TRBD1|few
CASSSGQGAEQFF
TGTGCCAGCAGTTCGGGACAGGGGGCAGAGCAGTTCTTC
>TRBV4-1|TRBJ1-1|NA|NA
CASSYREVAEAFF
TGCGCCAGCAGCTACAGGGAGGTCGCTGAAGCTTTCTTT
>TRBV29-1|TRBJ2-7|NA|NA
CSVKGADSLNEQYF
TGCAGCGTTAAGGGAGCTGACAGTCTAAACGAGCAGTACTTC
>TRBV6-2/TRBV6-3|TRBJ2-5|TRBD2|NA
CASSPGLAGGLQETQYF
TGTGCCAGCAGCCCCGGACTAGCGGGGGGACTACAAGAGACCCAGTACTTC
>TRBV6-5|TRBJ1-2|TRBD1|NA
CASTHGQGLYGYTF
TGTGCCAGCACCCACGGACAGGGCCTCTATGGCTACACCTTC
>TRBV7-6|TRBJ2-1|TRBD2|NA
CASSPREGGPLNEQFF
TGTGCCAGCAGCCCACGGGAGGGAGGGCCTTTGAATGAGCAGTTCTTC
>TRBV7-2|TRBJ2-5|TRBD1|few
CASSPDRGRGETQYF
TGTGCCAGCAGCCCTGACAGGGGAAGGGGGGAGACCCAGTACTTC
>TRBV11-3|TRBJ2-3|NA|few
CASSLSGGAGTRTDTQYF
TGTGCCAGCAGCTTAAGTGGAGGAGCCGGGACTCGCACAGATACGCAGTATTTT
>TRBV25-1|TRBJ2-1|TRBD2|few
CASSEGGTSGTYNEQFF
TGTGCCAGCAGTGAAGGCGGGACTAGCGGGACTTACAATGAGCAGTTCTTC
>TRBV29-1|TRBJ1-1|NA|few
CSARLNTEAFF
TGCAGTGCTAGATTGAACACTGAAGCTTTCTTT
>TRBV7-6|TRBJ2-1|TRBD2|NA
CASSPSGSIGSAYNEQFF
TGTGCCAGCAGCCCGAGCGGGAGTATCGGATCTGCCTACAATGAGCAGTTCTTC
>TRBV7-8|TRBJ2-1|NA|many
CASSLLPRQSSYNEQFF
TGTGCCAGCAGCCTGCTCCCTCGACAGAGCTCCTACAATGAGCAGTTCTTC
>TRBV30|TRBJ2-1|NA|NA
CAWSVRPMGEQFF
TGTGCCTGGAGTGTACGACCGATGGGTGAGCAGTTCTTC
>TRBV5-6|TRBJ2-7|TRBD1|few
CASSGRDRYEQYF
TGTGCCAGCAGCGGCCGGGACAGGTACGAGCAGTACTTC
>TRBV6-2/TRBV6-3|TRBJ1-2|NA|many
CASSFSYGYTF
TGTGCCAGCAGTTTCAGCTATGGCTACACCTTC
>TRBV6-5|TRBJ2-2|NA|NA
CASRIVTTNTGELFF
TGTGCCAGCAGGATCGTGACAACCAACACCGGGGAGCTGTTTTTT
>TRBV2|TRBJ2-3|NA|once
CASRSPPQGSTDTQYF
TGTGCCAGCCGGTCCCCCCCTCAGGGTAGCACAGATACGCAGTATTTT
>TRBV7-8|TRBJ1-5|NA|many
CASSLGTNQPQHF
TGTGCCAGCAGCTTGGGGACCAATCAGCCCCAGCATTTT
>TRBV27|TRBJ1-1|NA|NA
CASRSSGAGDTEAFF
TGTGCCAGCAGATCCTCAGGGGCAGGGGACACTGAAGCTTTCTTT
>TRBV7-3|TRBJ2-3|NA|few
CASSPRSANTDTQYF
TGTGCCAGCAGCCCGAGAAGCGCAAACACAGATACGCAGTATTTT
>TRBV6-5|TRBJ2-5|NA|NA
CASSYDLGLGTQYF
TGTGCCAGCAGTTACGACTTGGGTTTGGGGACCCAGTACTTC
>TRBV7-2|TRBJ1-5|NA|NA
CASSLDWTTPDQPQHF
TGTGCCAGCAGCTTAGATTGGACAACTCCTGATCAGCCCCAGCATTTT
>TRBV7-6|TRBJ2-1|TRBD2|NA
CASSFQLAGRNNEQFF
TGTGCCAGCAGCTTTCAACTAGCGGGAAGAAACAATGAGCAGTTCTTC
>TRBV2|TRBJ2-1|NA|NA
CASSVTRTTPLLAEQFF
TGTGCCAGCAGTGTGACCAGAACTACGCCCCTTTTGGCTGAGCAGTTCTTC